The clone carrying this TCR beta chain was recorded a few times. At one of its ends the junction is not consistent with the germline gene, which may arise from a read error. This sample's time point: newly diagnosed GD, antithyroid drugs for less than 3 months. The TCR library used RNA extracted from PBMCs. Into tubes containing EDTA, roughly 8.3 milliliters of peripheral blood were drawn. The sample is drawn from a study of regulatory T cells in long-lasting Graves disease. On the study more broadly: Antithyroid drug exposure in newly diagnosed Graves' patients had lasted under 3 months.

According to the study, TCR beta libraries were built with iRepertoire HTBI primers and CDR3-region Arm-PCR. TCRdb itself ran the multiplex PCR reads through MiXCR, one entry per CDR3 protein. The table has more than 450,000 distinct CDR3 sequences, around 12% seen once. This sample also appeared in a second study, on T cells in Graves' hyperthyroidism and ophthalmopathy. That report adds: For ophthalmopathy, model prediction preceded onset by a median roughly 5.9 months.

The receptor's source is a woman in her twenties or thirties with Graves disease. This specimen consisted of peripheral blood mononuclear cells (PBMCs), obtained at new diagnosis, from a patient treated with antithyroid drugs.

CDR3 nucleotide sequence: TGCAGCGCTAGGGTGGGACGGGGGGACAATGAGCAGTTCTTC. Residues: CSARVGRGDNEQFF. The chain has TRBV20-1 and TRBJ2-1; TRBD2 matches at 7 bases. Germline V gene sequence: CDR1 DFQATT, CDR2 SNEGSKA (reference sequence). The CDR3 extends over 14 amino acids.